The next 21 T cell receptor beta chains were all read from a single sample in a study of CD8+ T cells in alopecia areata. As the sequencing template, cDNA was produced by extracting RNA and reverse transcribing it. Sequencing was performed with immunoSEQ multiplex PCR; in TCRdb, only in-frame clones are kept and a portion is missing. The table has about 130,000 clones, approximately 58% seen once. The sequences come from CD4+ T cells sorted from blood, collected at week 0. These receptors were obtained from a human donor with alopecia areata.

This clone showed up just a few times. J is TRBJ1-1 and V is TRBV5-6; weak D call: TRBD1 (5 bases). Germline V gene sequence: CDR1 SGHDT, CDR2 YYEEEE. The ends were cut back, 4 bases at V and 0 bases at J, with 10 bases in the middle. The length of the CDR3 is 14 residues. CDR3 sequence: CASSKDMMNTEAFF. The CDR3 DNA follows: TGTGCCAGCAGCAAGGACATGATGAACACTGAAGCTTTCTTT. Combining the CDR3 with reference TRBV5-6 and TRBJ1-1 gives the whole variable domain DAGVTQSPTHLIKTRGQQVTLRCSPKSGHDTVSWYQQALGQGPQFIFQYYEEEERQRGNFPDRFSGHQFPNYSSELNVNALLLGDSALYLCASSKDMMNTEAFFGQGTRLTVV.

V usage is TRBV6-5 and J usage is TRBJ2-5, with TRBD1 matching over 7 bases. The germline gives CDR1 MNHEY, CDR2 SVGAGI. The CDR3 totals 14 residues. Trimming at V came to 5 bases and at J to 2 bases, leaving 5 bases not matched to a gene. Here the CDR3 reads CASSTMTGQETQYF. The CDR3 DNA sequence: TGTGCCAGCAGTACAATGACAGGGCAAGAGACCCAGTACTTC.

The chain links TRBV6-5 to TRBJ2-2; 7 nucleotides match TRBD1. CDR1 is MNHEY and CDR2 is SVGAGI in the germline V gene. The CDR3 is 16 residues long. The V segment lost 2 bases and the J segment 3 bases; nucleotides outside the gene matches: 6. CDR3 residues: CASSYLTGADTGELFF. The CDR3 bases are TGTGCCAGCAGTTACCTTACAGGGGCGGACACCGGGGAGCTGTTTTTT.

The CDR3 sequence is CASSLGRGWQIYF. The CDR3 DNA reads as TGTGCCAGCAGCTTAGGCCGCGGATGGCAAATATATTTT. This sequence joins TRBV11-2 and TRBJ1-3; D is unresolved. Germline CDR1 reads SGHAT; CDR2 reads FQNNGV. There are 13 residues in the CDR3. The V gene lost 1 base and the J gene lost 13 bases, with 14 bases spanning the gap.

The sample holds a few counts of this clone. The V call is TRBV7-9, the J call TRBJ1-2; TRBD1 aligns across 9 bases. The V segment lost 3 bases and the J segment 13 bases; nucleotides outside the gene matches: 9. The CDR3 is 13 amino acids. Germline CDR1 SEHNR, CDR2 FQNEAQ (reference sequence). The CDR3 DNA follows: TGTGCCAGCAGCTTTTCAGGACAGGGGATTTGCACCTTC. Encoded protein: CASSFSGQGICTF. Supplemented by reference TRBV7-9 and TRBJ1-2, the full variable domain reads DTGVSQNPRHKITKRGQNVTFRCDPISEHNRLYWYRQTLGQGPEFLTYFQNEAQLEKSRLLSDRFSAERPKGSFSTLEIQRTEQGDSAMYLCASSFSGQGICTFGSGTRLTVV.

The V call is TRBV10-2, the J call TRBJ2-3; TRBD2 matches 8 bases. Germline lookup yields CDR1 WSHSY and CDR2 SAAADI. The trim removed 2 bases at V and 7 bases at J, leaving 14 bases unmatched. This CDR3 spans 17 amino acids. The DNA of the CDR3 is TGCGCCAGCAGTGAGGCTAGCGGGTGGTCCGGTGTTAATACGCAGTATTTT. Amino acids: CASSEASGWSGVNTQYF.

This clone was detected only a few times. As DNA, the CDR3 is TGTGCCAGCAGCCAGAGTAGCGGGGACCAAGAGACCCAGTACTTC. This translates into CASSQSSGDQETQYF. This chain joins TRBV4-2 and TRBJ2-5; TRBD2 matches at 8 bases. The CDR3 contains 15 residues. Germline V gene lookup returns CDR1 LGHNA and CDR2 YNFKEQ. Losses at the gene ends were 3 bases for V and 0 bases for J; bases not matched to a gene: 3.

The chain carries TRBV5-1 and TRBJ2-1; TRBD2 agrees at 7 bases. With 5 bases clipped from V and 0 bases from J, the junction kept 5 bases outside the gene matches. This CDR3 has 15 residues. Per germline, CDR1 SGHRS and CDR2 YFSETQ. CDR3 region: CASRFLAVSYNEQFF. The CDR3 nucleotides read TGCGCCAGCAGGTTTCTAGCGGTCTCCTACAATGAGCAGTTCTTC.

This clone was observed a few times. The chain couples TRBV20-1 to TRBJ2-7; TRBD2 matches 10 bases. The germline V gene has CDR1 DFQATT and CDR2 SNEGSKA (reference sequence). Germline trimming cut 7 bases from V and 6 bases from J; bases unmatched to any gene: 3. The CDR3 extends over 11 amino acids. The CDR3 region has the DNA TGCAGTGAAGCGGGGGGGATCGAGCAGTACTTC. This codes for CSEAGGIEQYF.

This clone was picked up a small number of times. CDR3 protein: CASSGRDGYSGANVLTF. CDR3 sequence (DNA): TGTGCCAGCAGCGGCCGGGACGGTTACTCTGGGGCCAACGTCCTGACTTTC. The chain employs TRBV7-9 and TRBJ2-6, with D possibly called TRBD1 or TRBD2 (5 bases each). CDR1 SEHNR and CDR2 FQNEAQ come from the germline V gene (reference sequence). This CDR3 has 17 amino acids. Trimming removed 5 bases from V and 0 bases from J, with 14 bases in between.

The chain joins TRBV6-5 to TRBJ2-1; TRBD2 aligns across 13 bases. The CDR3 contains 13 residues. J lost 10 bases, V lost 11 bases, and 8 bases had no gene match. CDR1 MNHEY and CDR2 SVGAGI come from the germline V gene. In nucleotides, the CDR3 is TGTGCCGCACGGGCGGGACTAGCGGGGGAGCAGTTCTTC. The encoded protein is CAARAGLAGEQFF.

This sequence joins TRBV28 and TRBJ2-3; a weak D match, TRBD1 (6 bases). This CDR3 comprises 14 residues. Trimming cost V 6 bases and J 9 bases, with 19 bases left between them. Germline CDR1 reads MDHEN; CDR2 reads SYDVKM. CDR3 sequence: CASSSWGHIETQYF. Written as DNA, the CDR3 is TGTGCCAGCAGCAGTTGGGGGCACATCGAAACGCAGTATTTT.

A remark on this clone: Germline is not matched at one junction end, which may reflect a read error. The chain recombines TRBV2 with TRBJ2-5, with 8 bases fitting TRBD2. Germline assignment: CDR1 SNHLY and CDR2 FYNNEI. The CDR3 extends over 15 amino acids. For the CDR3, the DNA is TGTGCCAGCAGTCAAGCGGGAGTCCCCCAAGAGACCCAGTACTTC. It yields the protein CASSQAGVPQETQYF.

CDR3 loop: CASSLAAMGYTDTQYF. The CDR3 DNA follows: TGTGCCAGCAGCTTAGCGGCGATGGGGTACACAGATACGCAGTATTTT. V usage is TRBV7-9 and J usage is TRBJ2-3; D ambiguous. The CDR3 is made up of 16 amino acids. V lost 0 bases and J lost 2, with 12 bases in between. Germline values: CDR1 SEHNR, CDR2 FQNEAQ (reference sequence).

The chain carries TRBV6-5 and TRBJ2-7; tentatively, D is TRBD1 (6 bases). V was trimmed by 5 bases and J by 6 bases, leaving 17 bases between them. CDR3 length: 14 amino acids. Germline V gene lookup returns CDR1 MNHEY and CDR2 SVGAGI. The CDR3 is CASSGGESRLEQYF. CDR3 sequence (DNA): TGTGCCAGCAGTGGGGGCGAGTCTCGGCTCGAGCAGTACTTC.

The V gene is TRBV7-2, the J gene TRBJ2-5; no definite D call. Germline V gene lookup returns CDR1 SGHTA and CDR2 FQGNSA. V lost 1 base, J lost 5 bases, and 11 bases lay in between. The CDR3 is made up of 14 amino acids. The CDR3 coding sequence is TGTGCCAGCAGCTTAGGTTTCGGGCGGGAGACCCAGTACTTC. Translating gives CASSLGFGRETQYF.

This clone was observed a few times. At one end, the junction sequence differs from germline, possibly due to a read error. The chain has TRBV18 and TRBJ1-5, with 7 bases aligning to TRBD1. The germline CDR1 and CDR2 sequences are KGHSH and LQKENI. CDR3 length: 14 residues. The CDR3 region is CASSPQGRNQPQHF. In DNA, the CDR3 is TGTGCCAGCTCGCCACAGGGGAGAAATCAGCCCCAGCATTTT.

The gene calls are TRBV4-1 and TRBJ2-3; the D gene is possibly TRBD2 (5 bases). This CDR3 has 14 amino acids. The ends were cut back, 1 base at V and 4 bases at J, with 9 bases in the middle. Germline assignment: CDR1 MGHRA and CDR2 YSYEKL. The DNA of the CDR3 is TGCGCCAGCAGCCAAGGGAGAGGGCCAGATACGCAGTATTTT. Protein: CASSQGRGPDTQYF.

This clone was seen a handful of times. The chain couples TRBV5-6 to TRBJ1-5; TRBD1 matches at 8 bases. V dropped 2 bases and J dropped 3; count of bases not matched to a gene: 4. The germline V gene has CDR1 SGHDT and CDR2 YYEEEE. This CDR3 is 15 amino acids long. DNA for the CDR3: TGTGCCAGCAGCTTCCGGGACAGGACCAATCAGCCCCAGCATTTT. Residues: CASSFRDRTNQPQHF.

This clone was seen a handful of times. This chain joins TRBV11-2 and TRBJ2-3; no clear D gene. V lost 6 bases and J 4 bases, leaving 8 bases between the germline ends. From germline, CDR1 is SGHAT and CDR2 FQNNGV. The CDR3 is made up of 12 amino acids. CDR3 residues: CASRSIADTQYF. CDR3 nucleotides: TGTGCCAGCAGGTCAATAGCAGATACGCAGTATTTT.

The V call is TRBV7-2, the J call TRBJ2-3; the D gene could be TRBD1 or TRBD2 (6 bases each). Trimming cost V 1 base and J 4 bases, with 12 bases left between them. CDR1 and CDR2 (germline): SGHTA, FQGNSA. The CDR3 sequence is 15 residues long. Written as DNA, the CDR3 is TGTGCCAGCAGCTTAGTGGGGGGCAGCGCAGATACGCAGTATTTT. As protein: CASSLVGGSADTQYF.